The 5 T cell receptor beta chains reported below all come from one sample, sequenced in a study of blood T cell repertoires in COVID-19. TCRdb's table, derived via immunoSEQ multiplex PCR, lists solely in-frame clones and lacks some. The sample consists of approximately 190,000 clones, approximately 91% of them appearing once. Sequencing input: peripheral blood. These TCRs come from a woman between 40 and 55 years old who had recovered from COVID-19.

The chain links TRBV7-9 to TRBJ1-1; D is perhaps TRBD1 (6 bases). The germline V and J ends were trimmed by 6 bases and 2 bases, with 16 bases remaining between them. CDR3 length equals 15 residues. CDR1 and CDR2 (germline): SEHNR, FQNEAQ (reference sequence). The CDR3: CASRRAGAINTEAFF. DNA of the CDR3: TGTGCCAGCAGACGCGCAGGGGCCATAAACACTGAAGCTTTCTTT.

The count of this clone is one. J is TRBJ1-1 and V is TRBV5-5; TRBD1 matches 9 bases. V lost 4 bases to trimming and J lost 7 bases; unmatched junction nucleotides: 2. CDR1 and CDR2 (germline): SGHKS, YYEKEE (reference sequence). The CDR3 sequence is 12 residues long. Here the CDR3 reads CASSGTGIEAFF. CDR3 coding DNA: TGTGCCAGCAGCGGGACAGGGATTGAAGCTTTCTTT.

By share of the sample, this clone is medium-sized. V is TRBV7-8 and J is TRBJ1-5; 10 nucleotides match TRBD1. Germline V gives CDR1 SGHVS, CDR2 FQNEAQ. V gave up 5 bases and J gave up 6 bases; unmatched junction bases: 7. The CDR3 runs to 15 residues. In DNA form, the CDR3 reads TGTGCCAGCAGCCAAGACAGGGGGCCAAGTCAGCCCCAGCATTTT. Its translation is CASSQDRGPSQPQHF.

This clone was seen a handful of times. The V and J genes are TRBV18 and TRBJ1-1; no clear D gene. With 3 bases removed from V and 3 bases from J, the gap between germline ends came to 8 bases. The CDR3 has 13 residues. Germline loops: CDR1 KGHSH, CDR2 LQKENI. Written as DNA, the CDR3 is TGTGCCAGCTCACCCAACGTAGACACTGAAGCTTTCTTT. Translated: CASSPNVDTEAFF.

This chain links TRBV5-1 with TRBJ1-2, with D possibly matching TRBD1 (6 bases). V was pared by 2 bases and J by 7 bases, with 12 bases between. CDR3 length: 13 residues. From germline, CDR1 is SGHRS and CDR2 YFSETQ. The CDR3 spells CASSFQGSPGYTF. DNA of the CDR3: TGCGCCAGCAGCTTCCAGGGGAGTCCTGGCTACACCTTC.